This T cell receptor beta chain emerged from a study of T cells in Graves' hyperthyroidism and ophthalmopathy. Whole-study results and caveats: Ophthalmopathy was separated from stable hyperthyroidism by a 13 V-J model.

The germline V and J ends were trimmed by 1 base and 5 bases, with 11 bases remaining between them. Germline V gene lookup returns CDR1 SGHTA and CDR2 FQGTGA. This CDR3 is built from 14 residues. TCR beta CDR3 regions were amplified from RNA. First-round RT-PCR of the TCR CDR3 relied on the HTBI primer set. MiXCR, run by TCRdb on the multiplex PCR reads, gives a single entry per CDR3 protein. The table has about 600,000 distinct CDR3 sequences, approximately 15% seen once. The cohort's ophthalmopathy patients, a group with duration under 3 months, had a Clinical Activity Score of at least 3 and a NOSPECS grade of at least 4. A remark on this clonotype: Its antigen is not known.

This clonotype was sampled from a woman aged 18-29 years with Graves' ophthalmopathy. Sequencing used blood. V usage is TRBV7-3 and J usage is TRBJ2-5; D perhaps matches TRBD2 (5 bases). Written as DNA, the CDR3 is TGTGCCAGCAGCTTAATGGGAGAAGGGGAGACCCAGTACTTC. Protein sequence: CASSLMGEGETQYF.